The 17 T cell receptor beta chains below all came from one sample that was sequenced in a study of beta chain features in type 1 diabetes (dated by TCRdb to 2017 to 2018). General findings and caveats noted by the study authors: Type 1 diabetes patients showed a moderate but significant shortening of TCRB CDR3 length in all four CD4+ subsets.

Library creation used the immunoSEQ multiplex PCR assay. All of the isolated RNA was reverse transcribed with the High Capacity cDNA Reverse Transcription Kit, so expressed TCRB transcripts were sequenced. TCRdb retrieved this table from immuneACCESS and kept in-frame rearrangements only. Not all clones are present; in checked studies, unresolved V genes account for under half, and no reason is known for the remainder. A total of about 660,000 clones appear in this sample, over 11% of them only once. The ten largest account for roughly 0.04% of the sample. No antigen is known for these receptors. Sequencing input: naive CD4+ T cells from blood. In light of the paper, this sample's cell subset or site label describes: true naive CD4+ T cells. Receptors were obtained from a man in his late teens or twenties with type 1 diabetes.

This chain uses TRBV28 with TRBJ2-5, with D unclear. CDR1 MDHEN and CDR2 SYDVKM come from the germline V gene. The germline V and J ends were trimmed by 7 bases and 1 base, with 13 bases remaining between them. The CDR3 runs to 14 residues. The CDR3 is CASIQGGAQETQYF. The CDR3 DNA sequence: TGTGCCAGCATTCAAGGTGGAGCCCAAGAGACCCAGTACTTC.

This clone was counted between two and nine times. The chain combines TRBV7-2 with TRBJ1-1; D is unresolved. Germline CDR1 SGHTA, CDR2 FQGNSA. V was clipped by 6 bases and J by 3 bases, with 11 bases between them. The CDR3 runs 13 residues. CDR3 nucleotide sequence: TGTGCCAGCAGTCGGCAGGAAGACACTGAAGCTTTCTTT. Translating gives CASSRQEDTEAFF.

This clone appeared a few times. The V call is TRBV6-5, the J call TRBJ1-5; D is unclear. Trimming stripped 7 bases from V and 4 bases from J, with 11 bases between. The CDR3 loop spans 13 amino acids. CDR1 and CDR2 from the germline V gene are MNHEY and SVGAGI. The CDR3 loop is CASTGILNQPQHF. In nucleotides, the CDR3 is TGTGCCAGCACCGGGATTCTAAATCAGCCCCAGCATTTT.

This clone was observed a handful of times. Other DNA sequences within the sample encode an identical CDR3. The chain joins TRBV28 to TRBJ2-3; D gene ambiguous. Germline loops: CDR1 MDHEN, CDR2 SYDVKM. The CDR3 totals 12 residues. V lost 6 bases to trimming and J lost 2 bases, with 6 bases between them. CDR3 protein: CASSFYTDTQYF. CDR3 nucleotide sequence: TGTGCCAGCAGCTTTTACACAGATACGCAGTATTTT.

V and J are TRBV27 and TRBJ2-1, with 9 bases fitting TRBD2. The CDR3 has 16 residues. Per the germline V gene, CDR1 is MNHEY and CDR2 is SMNVEV (reference sequence). V shed 3 bases and J 9 bases; nucleotides not matched to a gene: 12. The CDR3: CASSFGSGSSRGEQFF. Written as DNA, the CDR3 is TGTGCCAGCAGTTTTGGTAGCGGGAGTTCACGGGGTGAGCAGTTCTTC.

The chain has TRBV5-1 and TRBJ2-5; TRBD1 or TRBD2 may be the D gene (5 bases each). Germline V gene data show CDR1 as SGHRS and CDR2 as YFSETQ. There are 14 residues in the CDR3. Trimming took off 4 bases at V and 5 bases at J, with 15 bases between the two ends. The CDR3 DNA sequence: TGCGCCAGCAGCACACTAGGGACGAGGGAGACCCAGTACTTC. It translates to CASSTLGTRETQYF.

The V gene is TRBV5-4, the J gene TRBJ2-2; 10 positions match TRBD2. The ends lost 3 bases at V and 2 bases at J; junction bases unmatched: 4. The CDR3 consists of 16 residues. Per germline, CDR1 SGHNT and CDR2 YYREEE (reference sequence). In DNA form, the CDR3 reads TGTGCCAGCAGCTCAGGGACTAGCGTAAACACCGGGGAGCTGTTTTTT. Its protein product is CASSSGTSVNTGELFF.

The chain is built from TRBV7-9 and TRBJ1-6; 9 bases line up with TRBD1. The V gene's germline CDR1 is SEHNR and CDR2 FQNEAQ (reference sequence). This CDR3 is built from 14 residues. The junction had 5 bases not matched to a gene; V was cut back by 5 bases and J by 9 bases. CDR3 DNA: TGTGCCAGCAGCGCCGGGACAGGGTTTTCACCCCTCCACTTT. It is translated as CASSAGTGFSPLHF.

In this sample, this clone turned up a few times. The J gene is TRBJ1-4, the V gene TRBV9; 12 positions agree with TRBD1. This CDR3 is 16 amino acids long. CDR1 is SGDLS, CDR2 YYNGEE, per germline. V shed 9 bases, J shed 8 bases, and the junction held 14 bases outside the gene matches. CDR3 DNA: TGTGCCACAGGTCGGGGACAGGGGGCGTCGGGCGAAAAACTGTTTTTT. It is translated as CATGRGQGASGEKLFF.

This clone was picked up a small number of times. This rearrangement joins TRBV7-2 to TRBJ1-1, with D possibly matching TRBD1 (6 bases). The CDR3 spans 13 residues. Germline V lookup: CDR1 SGHTA, CDR2 FQGNSA. V was trimmed by 5 bases and J by 3 bases, leaving 10 bases between them. The CDR3 sequence: CASSTQGDTEAFF. As DNA, the CDR3 is TGTGCCAGCAGCACACAGGGAGACACTGAAGCTTTCTTT.

This chain joins TRBV10-3 and TRBJ2-2, with D possibly being TRBD2 (5 bases). The V and J ends lost 7 bases and 6 bases respectively, with 18 bases between them. This CDR3 spans 15 amino acids. Germline V gene data show CDR1 as ENHRY and CDR2 as SYGVKD. CDR3 residues: CAITPFGERAGELFF. The CDR3 DNA sequence: TGTGCCATCACGCCTTTCGGGGAGCGCGCCGGGGAGCTGTTTTTT.

The genes are TRBV30 and TRBJ2-6; D uncertain. The germline V gene has CDR1 GTSNPN and CDR2 SVGIG (reference sequence). The CDR3 contains 15 residues. With 5 bases removed from V and 0 bases from J, the gap between germline ends came to 11 bases. The CDR3 bases are TGTGCCTGGGTTCGGCTTCTCTCTGGGGCCAACGTCCTGACTTTC. Encoded protein: CAWVRLLSGANVLTF.

This chain uses TRBV30 with TRBJ2-5; D unresolved. V was shortened by 0 bases and J by 2 bases, with 4 bases between the two germline ends. Looked up from germline, CDR1 is GTSNPN and CDR2 is SVGIG (reference sequence). This CDR3 has 12 residues. Here the CDR3 DNA reads TGTGCCTGGAGTGTACTGCAAGAGACCCAGTACTTC. Protein: CAWSVLQETQYF.

The gene calls are TRBV15 and TRBJ1-1; a possible D gene is TRBD1 (5 bases). Germline V gene data show CDR1 as LNHNV and CDR2 as YYDKDF (reference sequence). The CDR3 loop spans 14 amino acids. V was trimmed by 0 bases and J by 11 bases, leaving 16 bases between them. In DNA form, the CDR3 reads TGTGCCACCAGCAGAGAGAGGTTCTGGGGGGATGCTTTCTTT. Translation gives CATSRERFWGDAFF.

This clone was recorded a few times. The V and J genes are TRBV10-3 and TRBJ1-1; TRBD1 aligns across 7 bases. V shed 8 bases, J shed 0 bases, and the junction held 18 bases outside the gene matches. The CDR3 contains 18 residues. The V gene's germline CDR1 is ENHRY and CDR2 SYGVKD. As DNA, the CDR3 is TGTGCCATCGCGGAGCCACAGGGGCTCCTTATGATGAACACTGAAGCTTTCTTT. Encoded protein: CAIAEPQGLLMMNTEAFF.

This clone was observed a few times. The rearrangement uses TRBV10-3 and TRBJ1-5; 10 bases map to TRBD1. The CDR3 runs to 15 residues. V trimming: 4 bases; J trimming: 3 bases; junction bases outside the gene matches: 3. The germline V gene encodes CDR1 ENHRY and CDR2 SYGVKD. CDR3 loop: CAISGDRGDNQPQHF. CDR3 bases: TGTGCCATCAGTGGGGACAGGGGAGACAATCAGCCCCAGCATTTT.

This chain links TRBV6-5 with TRBJ2-4, with TRBD1 identical over 9 bases. With 5 bases clipped from V and 7 bases from J, the junction kept 6 bases outside the gene matches. The germline gives CDR1 MNHEY, CDR2 SVGAGI. CDR3 size: 14 residues. The CDR3 here is CASSDTTGGNIQYF. The DNA of the CDR3 is TGTGCCAGCAGTGACACGACAGGGGGGAACATTCAGTACTTC.